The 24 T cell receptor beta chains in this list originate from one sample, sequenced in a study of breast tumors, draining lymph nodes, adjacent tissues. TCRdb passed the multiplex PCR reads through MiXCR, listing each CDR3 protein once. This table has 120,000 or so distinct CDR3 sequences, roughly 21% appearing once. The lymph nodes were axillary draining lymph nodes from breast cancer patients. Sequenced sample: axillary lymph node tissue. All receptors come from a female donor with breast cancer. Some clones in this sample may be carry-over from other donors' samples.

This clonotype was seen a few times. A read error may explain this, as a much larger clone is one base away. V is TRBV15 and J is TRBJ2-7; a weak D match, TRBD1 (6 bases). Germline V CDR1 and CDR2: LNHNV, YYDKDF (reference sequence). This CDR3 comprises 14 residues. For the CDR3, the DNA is TGTGTCATCCGAAACGACAGGAGCTCCTACGAGCAGTACTTC. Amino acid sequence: CVIRNDRSSYEQYF.

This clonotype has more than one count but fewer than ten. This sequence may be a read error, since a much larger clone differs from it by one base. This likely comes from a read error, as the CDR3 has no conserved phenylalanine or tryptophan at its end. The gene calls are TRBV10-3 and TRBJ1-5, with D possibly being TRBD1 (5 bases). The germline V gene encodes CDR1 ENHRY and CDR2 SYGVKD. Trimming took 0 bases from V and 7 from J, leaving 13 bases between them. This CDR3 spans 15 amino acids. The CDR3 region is CAISESLQGGQPQHL. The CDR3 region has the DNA TGTGCCATCAGTGAGTCGCTGCAGGGTGGCCAGCCCCAGCATCTT.

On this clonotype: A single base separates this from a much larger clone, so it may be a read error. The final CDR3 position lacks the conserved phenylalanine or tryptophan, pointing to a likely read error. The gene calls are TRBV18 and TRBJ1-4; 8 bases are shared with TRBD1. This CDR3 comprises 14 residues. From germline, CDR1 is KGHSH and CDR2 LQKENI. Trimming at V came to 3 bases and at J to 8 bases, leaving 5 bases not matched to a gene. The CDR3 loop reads CASSPGTGDEKLFS. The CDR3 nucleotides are TGTGCCAGCTCACCGGGGACAGGAGACGAAAAACTGTTTTCT.

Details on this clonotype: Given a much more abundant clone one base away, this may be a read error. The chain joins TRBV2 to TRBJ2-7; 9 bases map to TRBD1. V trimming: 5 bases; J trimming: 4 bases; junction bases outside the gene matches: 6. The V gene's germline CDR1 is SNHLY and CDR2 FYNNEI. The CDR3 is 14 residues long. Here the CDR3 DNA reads TGTGCCAGCAGTTTTGACAGGGGGGTTTACGAGCAGTACTTC. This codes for CASSFDRGVYEQYF. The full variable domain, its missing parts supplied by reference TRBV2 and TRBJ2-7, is EPEVTQTPSHQVTQMGQEVILRCVPISNHLYFYWYRQILGQKVEFLVSFYNNEISEKSEIFDDQFSVERPDGSNFTLKIRSTKLEDSAMYFCASSFDRGVYEQYFGPGTRLTVT.

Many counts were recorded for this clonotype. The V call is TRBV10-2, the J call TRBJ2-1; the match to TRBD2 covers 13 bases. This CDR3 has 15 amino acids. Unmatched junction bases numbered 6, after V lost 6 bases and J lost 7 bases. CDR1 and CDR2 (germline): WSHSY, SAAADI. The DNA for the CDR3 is TGCGCCAGCAGACTAGCGGGAGGGCCGGGGAATGAGCAGTTCTTC. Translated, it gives CASRLAGGPGNEQFF.

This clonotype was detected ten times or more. Here the CDR3 DNA reads TGCGCCAGCAGCTTGGACAGCGGGGGGCGGGATGAGCAGTTCTTC. This translates into CASSLDSGGRDEQFF. The chain carries TRBV5-1 and TRBJ2-1; 9 bases align to TRBD2. Trimming at V came to 0 bases and at J to 8 bases, leaving 6 bases not matched to a gene. There are 15 residues in the CDR3. Germline CDR1 is SGHRS and CDR2 is YFSETQ.

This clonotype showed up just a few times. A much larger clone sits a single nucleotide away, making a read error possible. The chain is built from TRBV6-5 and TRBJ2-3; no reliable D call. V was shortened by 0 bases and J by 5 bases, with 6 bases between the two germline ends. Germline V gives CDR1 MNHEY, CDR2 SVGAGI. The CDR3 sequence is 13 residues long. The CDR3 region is CASSYSRIDTQYF. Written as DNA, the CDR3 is TGTGCCAGCAGTTACTCGAGGATAGATACGCAGTATTTT.

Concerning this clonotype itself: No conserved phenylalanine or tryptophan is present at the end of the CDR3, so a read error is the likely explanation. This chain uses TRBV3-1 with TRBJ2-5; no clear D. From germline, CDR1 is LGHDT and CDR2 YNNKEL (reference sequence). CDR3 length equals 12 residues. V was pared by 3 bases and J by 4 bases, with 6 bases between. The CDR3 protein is CASSQGTETQYL. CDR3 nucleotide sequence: TGTGCCAGCAGCCAGGGCACAGAGACCCAGTACCTC.

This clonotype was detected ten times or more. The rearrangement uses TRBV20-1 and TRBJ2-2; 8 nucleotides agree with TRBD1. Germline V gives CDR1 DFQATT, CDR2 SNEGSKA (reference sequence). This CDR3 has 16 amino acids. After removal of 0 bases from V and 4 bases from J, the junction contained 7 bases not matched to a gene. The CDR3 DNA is TGCAGTGCTAGAGATTCGGGACAGGTTGGCACCGGGGAGCTGTTTTTT. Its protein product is CSARDSGQVGTGELFF.

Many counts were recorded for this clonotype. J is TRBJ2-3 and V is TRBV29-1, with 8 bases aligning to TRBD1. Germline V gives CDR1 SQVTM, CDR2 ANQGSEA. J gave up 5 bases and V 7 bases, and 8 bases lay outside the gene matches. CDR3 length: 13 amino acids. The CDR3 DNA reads TGCAGCGGGAACGGACAGGGCCAAGATACGCAGTATTTT. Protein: CSGNGQGQDTQYF.

Here the CDR3 reads CASSLWVSYNEQFF. DNA of the CDR3: TGTGCCAGCAGTTTGTGGGTCTCCTACAATGAGCAGTTCTTC. This sequence joins TRBV28 and TRBJ2-1; no firm D call. Germline CDR1 reads MDHEN; CDR2 reads SYDVKM. CDR3 length: 14 amino acids. The ends were cut back, 3 bases at V and 0 bases at J, with 6 bases in the middle.

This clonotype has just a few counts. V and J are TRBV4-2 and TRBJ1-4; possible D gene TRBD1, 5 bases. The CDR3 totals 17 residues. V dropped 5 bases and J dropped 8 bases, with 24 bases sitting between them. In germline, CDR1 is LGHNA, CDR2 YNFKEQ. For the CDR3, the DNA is TGTGCCAGCAGCAGACAGCTCGGGGCAGGGCTTCGAGAAAAACTGTTTTTT. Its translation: CASSRQLGAGLREKLFF.

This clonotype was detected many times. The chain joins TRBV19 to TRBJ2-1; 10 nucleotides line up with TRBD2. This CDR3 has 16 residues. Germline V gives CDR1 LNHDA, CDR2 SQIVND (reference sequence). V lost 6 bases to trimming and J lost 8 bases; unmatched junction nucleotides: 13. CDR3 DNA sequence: TGTGCCAGTAGCCGAGGACTAGCGGACATACAATATGAGCAGTTCTTC. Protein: CASSRGLADIQYEQFF.

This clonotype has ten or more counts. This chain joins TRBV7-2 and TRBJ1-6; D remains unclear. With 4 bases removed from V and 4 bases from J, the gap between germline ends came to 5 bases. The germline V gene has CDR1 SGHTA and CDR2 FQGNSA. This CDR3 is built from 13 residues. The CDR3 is CASSSLYNSPLHF. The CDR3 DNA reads TGTGCCAGCAGCTCTCTATATAATTCACCCCTCCACTTT.

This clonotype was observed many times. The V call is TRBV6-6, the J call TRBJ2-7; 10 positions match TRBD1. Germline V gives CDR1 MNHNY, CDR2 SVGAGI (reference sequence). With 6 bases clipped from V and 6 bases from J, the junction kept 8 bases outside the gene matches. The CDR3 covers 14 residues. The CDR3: CASRLDRGTLEQYF. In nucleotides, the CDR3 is TGTGCCAGCAGACTGGACAGGGGGACTCTCGAGCAGTACTTC.

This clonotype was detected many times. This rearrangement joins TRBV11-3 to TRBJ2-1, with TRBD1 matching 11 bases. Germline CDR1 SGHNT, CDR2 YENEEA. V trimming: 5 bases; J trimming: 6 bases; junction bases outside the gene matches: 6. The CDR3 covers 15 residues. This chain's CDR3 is CASSPGQGARNEQFF. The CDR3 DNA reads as TGTGCCAGCAGCCCTGGACAGGGGGCTCGCAATGAGCAGTTCTTC.

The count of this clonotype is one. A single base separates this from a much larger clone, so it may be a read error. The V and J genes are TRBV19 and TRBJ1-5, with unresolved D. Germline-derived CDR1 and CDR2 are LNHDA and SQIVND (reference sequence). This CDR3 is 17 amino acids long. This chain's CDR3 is CASRRSALPISNRPQHF. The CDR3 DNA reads TGTGCCAGTCGAAGGTCGGCGCTTCCGATTAGCAATCGGCCCCAGCATTTT.

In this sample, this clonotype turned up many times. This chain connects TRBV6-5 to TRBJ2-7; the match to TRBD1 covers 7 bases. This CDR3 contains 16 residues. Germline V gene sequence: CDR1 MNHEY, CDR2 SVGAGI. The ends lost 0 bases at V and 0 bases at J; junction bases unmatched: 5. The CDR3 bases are TGTGCCAGCAGTTACTCGACAGGGACGAGCTCCTACGAGCAGTACTTC. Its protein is CASSYSTGTSSYEQYF.

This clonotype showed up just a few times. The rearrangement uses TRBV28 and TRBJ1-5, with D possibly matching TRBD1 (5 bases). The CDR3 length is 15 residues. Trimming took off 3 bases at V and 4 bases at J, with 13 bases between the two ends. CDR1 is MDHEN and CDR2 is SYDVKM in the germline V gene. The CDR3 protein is CASSFVGTVNQPQHF. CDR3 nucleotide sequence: TGTGCCAGCAGTTTTGTTGGGACTGTGAATCAGCCCCAGCATTTT.

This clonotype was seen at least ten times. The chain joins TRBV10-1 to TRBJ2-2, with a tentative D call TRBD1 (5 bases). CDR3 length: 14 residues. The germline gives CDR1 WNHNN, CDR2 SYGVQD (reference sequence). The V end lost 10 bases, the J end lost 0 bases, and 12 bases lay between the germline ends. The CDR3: CATRQSANTGELFF. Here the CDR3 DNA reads TGCGCCACCCGACAGAGCGCGAACACCGGGGAGCTGTTTTTT.

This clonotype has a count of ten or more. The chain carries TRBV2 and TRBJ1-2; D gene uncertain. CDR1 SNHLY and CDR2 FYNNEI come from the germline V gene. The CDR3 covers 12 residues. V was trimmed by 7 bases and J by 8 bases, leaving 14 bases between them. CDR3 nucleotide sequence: TGTGCCAGCAACGCCTCGCCGGAGGGCTACACCTTC. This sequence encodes CASNASPEGYTF.

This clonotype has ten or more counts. The CDR3 DNA follows: TGCAGTGCTAGAGATTACGGTCTAGCGGGGGATCAAGAGACCCAGTACTTC. It yields the protein CSARDYGLAGDQETQYF. This sequence joins TRBV20-1 and TRBJ2-5; 10 nucleotides align to TRBD2. Germline CDR1 and CDR2: DFQATT and SNEGSKA (reference sequence). This CDR3 has 17 residues. V dropped 0 bases and J dropped 2; count of bases not matched to a gene: 9.

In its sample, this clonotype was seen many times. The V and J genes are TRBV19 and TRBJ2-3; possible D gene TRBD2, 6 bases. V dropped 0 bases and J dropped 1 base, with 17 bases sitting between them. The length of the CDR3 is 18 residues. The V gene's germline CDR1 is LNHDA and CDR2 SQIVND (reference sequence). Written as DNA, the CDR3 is TGTGCCAGTAGTATAGATCCGCGGGGAGAGTGGCGCACAGATACGCAGTATTTT. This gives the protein CASSIDPRGEWRTDTQYF.

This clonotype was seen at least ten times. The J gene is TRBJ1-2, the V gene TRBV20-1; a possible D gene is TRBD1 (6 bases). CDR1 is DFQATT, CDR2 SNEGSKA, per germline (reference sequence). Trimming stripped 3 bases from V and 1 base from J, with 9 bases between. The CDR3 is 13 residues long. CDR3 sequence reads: CSARGQLNYGYTF. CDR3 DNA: TGCAGTGCTAGGGGACAACTTAACTATGGCTACACCTTC.